Presented here are 8 T cell receptor beta chains from one specimen sequenced in a study of blood T cell repertoires in COVID-19 (TCRdb year 2020). Library preparation was by the immunoSEQ multiplex PCR assay. Imported from immuneACCESS, the table was reduced by TCRdb to in-frame sequences with V and J called. These copies leave out some clones; in studies compared against another copy, an unresolved V gene accounts for under half, and the cause of the remainder is not known. The sample table records a few hundred thousand clones; around 90% of these occur just once. The top ten clonotypes cover roughly 1.6% of the sample. Sequencing used PBMCs or T cells enriched from blood (not recorded which). The source of these receptors is a woman aged 18-35 years with acute COVID-19.

V usage is TRBV6-5 and J usage is TRBJ1-1; 8 bases line up with TRBD1. Germline V lookup: CDR1 MNHEY, CDR2 SVGAGI. The CDR3 consists of 14 residues. Germline trimming cut 6 bases from V and 4 bases from J; bases unmatched to any gene: 7. The CDR3 nucleotides read TGTGCCAGCAGAACCACAGGGGGAATCACTGAAGCTTTCTTT. Residues: CASRTTGGITEAFF.

This rearrangement joins TRBV7-9 to TRBJ1-2, with 7 positions matching TRBD1. J lost 7 bases, V lost 2 bases, and 7 bases had no gene match. Germline assignment: CDR1 SEHNR and CDR2 FQNEAQ (reference sequence). This CDR3 contains 14 residues. CDR3 region: CASSLLMTGSGYTF. The CDR3 DNA reads as TGTGCCAGCAGCTTACTTATGACAGGGTCTGGCTACACCTTC.

The chain recombines TRBV4-2 with TRBJ1-1; TRBD1 matches 7 bases. Trimming at V came to 5 bases and at J to 0 bases, leaving 6 bases not matched to a gene. There are 15 residues in the CDR3. Germline lookup yields CDR1 LGHNA and CDR2 YNFKEQ. The CDR3 DNA sequence: TGTGCCAGCAGCAAGTCGACAGGGCTGAACACTGAAGCTTTCTTT. This sequence encodes CASSKSTGLNTEAFF.

The chain joins TRBV7-3 to TRBJ2-3; 8 bases match TRBD2. Trimming took 5 bases from V and 2 from J; bases not matched to a gene: 3. This CDR3 is 14 amino acids long. Germline assignment: CDR1 SGHTA and CDR2 FQGTGA. DNA for the CDR3: TGTGCCAGCAGCACGGGACTAGTCACAGATACGCAGTATTTT. Translating gives CASSTGLVTDTQYF.

The chain couples TRBV6-2 or TRBV6-3 to TRBJ2-7; no clear D gene. The germline CDR1 and CDR2 sequences are MNHEY and SVGEGT. The CDR3 is 13 residues long. V was pared by 4 bases and J by 6 bases, with 13 bases between. The CDR3 spells CASSWASPGEQYF. For the CDR3, the DNA is TGTGCCAGCAGTTGGGCTTCCCCCGGCGAGCAGTACTTC.

This clone was detected only once. The chain joins TRBV25-1 to TRBJ2-1, with D uncertain. The germline V gene has CDR1 MGHDK and CDR2 SYGVNS. Deletions cut 4 bases from V and 6 bases from J, with 4 bases between. The CDR3 sequence is 11 residues long. The CDR3 nucleotides read TGTGCCAGCAGTGGCGGCAATGAGCAGTTCTTC. It specifies CASSGGNEQFF.

The CDR3 DNA sequence: TGTGCCAGCAGCTTGATACAGCAGACCGGGGAGCTGTTTTTT. Its translation is CASSLIQQTGELFF. The chain couples TRBV5-6 to TRBJ2-2; no definite D call. V was cut by 1 base and J by 5 bases, with 9 bases left in between. CDR1 SGHDT and CDR2 YYEEEE come from the germline V gene. CDR3 size: 14 residues. Based on the CDR3 plus reference TRBV5-6 and TRBJ2-2, the full variable domain is DAGVTQSPTHLIKTRGQQVTLRCSPKSGHDTVSWYQQALGQGPQFIFQYYEEEERQRGNFPDRFSGHQFPNYSSELNVNALLLGDSALYLCASSLIQQTGELFFGEGSRLTVL.

The chain employs TRBV7-3 and TRBJ2-1; no clear D gene. The CDR3 extends over 13 amino acids. From germline, CDR1 is SGHTA and CDR2 FQGTGA. V was cut by 1 base and J by 7 bases, with 8 bases left in between. The CDR3 sequence: CASSLNSHNEQFF. In DNA, the CDR3 is TGTGCCAGCAGCTTAAACTCCCATAATGAGCAGTTCTTC.